These 21 T cell receptor beta chains were sequenced from one sample in a study of blood T cell repertoires in COVID-19. Sequenced by immunoSEQ multiplex PCR; TCRdb stores in-frame clones only, minus some. The sample holds about 250,000 clones, 88% seen once. Sequencing was carried out using peripheral blood. The receptor source for this set is a woman between 25 and 40 years old with COVID-19, enrolled during active disease.

This clone was found a few times. The J gene is TRBJ2-3, the V gene TRBV7-9; 7 bases align to TRBD1. V shed 5 bases, J shed 4 bases, and the junction held 9 bases outside the gene matches. The germline CDR1 and CDR2 sequences are SEHNR and FQNEAQ (reference sequence). CDR3 size: 15 residues. The CDR3 DNA reads as TGTGCCAGCAGCGGAGACAGGGTGGGGGCAGATACGCAGTATTTT. Amino acids: CASSGDRVGADTQYF.

This sequence joins TRBV25-1 and TRBJ1-2; D remains unclear. V was clipped by 5 bases and J by 0 bases, with 10 bases between them. This CDR3 comprises 14 residues. Germline V gene data show CDR1 as MGHDK and CDR2 as SYGVNS. The DNA for the CDR3 is TGTGCCAGCAGTAAAACGAGTCCTAACTATGGCTACACCTTC. Translation gives CASSKTSPNYGYTF.

The genes are TRBV5-6 and TRBJ2-7; TRBD1 is a possible D gene (5 bases). Trimming cost V 1 base and J 0 bases, with 17 bases left between them. The CDR3 length is 17 residues. Germline assignment: CDR1 SGHDT and CDR2 YYEEEE. The CDR3 nucleotides read TGTGCCAGCAGCTTGAAATCAGGGATCCACAACTCCTACGAGCAGTACGTC. Translation gives CASSLKSGIHNSYEQYV.

This sequence joins TRBV27 and TRBJ1-6; D unresolved. V lost 5 bases to trimming and J lost 7 bases, with 18 bases between them. Germline lookup yields CDR1 MNHEY and CDR2 SMNVEV (reference sequence). The CDR3 length is 16 residues. CDR3 DNA: TGTGCCAGCAGTCACCGCGACGGGTCGGGAAATTCACCCCTCCACTTT. Translating it yields CASSHRDGSGNSPLHF.

V gene TRBV6-2 or TRBV6-3 combines with J gene TRBJ2-2; D is uncertain. The germline CDR1 and CDR2 sequences are MNHEY and SVGEGT. There are 14 residues in the CDR3. Between the trimmed V and J ends, which lost 6 bases and 4 bases, there was a span of 12 bases. In nucleotides, the CDR3 is TGTGCCAGCAGCCCTACGGTCCCCACCGGGGAGCTGTTTTTT. Translated, it gives CASSPTVPTGELFF.

The V gene is TRBV7-9, the J gene TRBJ2-3; D gene uncertain. Germline V gives CDR1 SEHNR, CDR2 FQNEAQ (reference sequence). Trimming left V 1 base short and J 5 bases short, with 10 bases between. The CDR3 is 14 amino acids. This CDR3 is CASSLVARGDTQYF. The CDR3 DNA is TGTGCCAGCAGCTTAGTGGCCCGCGGAGATACGCAGTATTTT. Full variable domain (rest looked up from reference TRBV7-9 and TRBJ2-3): DTGVSQNPRHKITKRGQNVTFRCDPISEHNRLYWYRQTLGQGPEFLTYFQNEAQLEKSRLLSDRFSAERPKGSFSTLEIQRTEQGDSAMYLCASSLVARGDTQYFGPGTRLTVL.

The V gene is TRBV5-6, the J gene TRBJ1-5; D is possibly TRBD1 (6 bases). Germline assignment: CDR1 SGHDT and CDR2 YYEEEE. With 4 bases removed from V and 3 bases from J, the gap between germline ends came to 17 bases. The CDR3 extends over 16 amino acids. CDR3 amino acids: CASSRTPGADNQPQHF. The CDR3 DNA reads TGTGCCAGCAGCCGCACCCCAGGGGCTGACAATCAGCCCCAGCATTTT.

CDR3 nucleotides: TGCGCCAGCAGATCAGGACTAGCGGCCTACGAGCAGTACTTC. Translated: CASRSGLAAYEQYF. The rearrangement uses TRBV5-1 and TRBJ2-7; 10 bases line up with TRBD2. Unmatched junction bases numbered 4, after V lost 5 bases and J lost 2 bases. Germline V gene sequence: CDR1 SGHRS, CDR2 YFSETQ. The CDR3 is made up of 14 amino acids.

The V call is TRBV2, the J call TRBJ1-4, with 10 bases that match TRBD1. With 4 bases clipped from V and 5 bases from J, the junction kept 4 bases outside the gene matches. The CDR3 runs 15 residues. In germline, CDR1 is SNHLY, CDR2 FYNNEI. The CDR3 loop reads CASSGPDRGNEKLFF. The CDR3 nucleotides are TGTGCCAGCAGTGGCCCGGACAGGGGGAATGAAAAACTGTTTTTT.

V usage is TRBV5-5 and J usage is TRBJ1-1; 7 nucleotides agree with TRBD1. Germline CDR1 and CDR2: SGHKS and YYEKEE (reference sequence). The CDR3 runs 15 residues. With 1 base clipped from V and 5 bases from J, the junction kept 8 bases outside the gene matches. The CDR3 coding sequence is TGTGCCAGCAGCTTGAAAAGGGACAGACAGACTGAAGCTTTCTTT. Amino acid sequence: CASSLKRDRQTEAFF.

The J gene is TRBJ1-5, the V gene TRBV28; 9 bases are a match to TRBD1. The ends lost 3 bases at V and 2 bases at J; junction bases unmatched: 14. The CDR3 runs 19 residues. Germline lookup yields CDR1 MDHEN and CDR2 SYDVKM. CDR3 amino acids: CASSLVGTGLFGGNQPQHF. CDR3 DNA: TGTGCCAGCAGTTTGGTAGGGACAGGGCTTTTTGGTGGCAATCAGCCCCAGCATTTT. Supplemented by reference TRBV28 and TRBJ1-5, the full variable domain reads DVKVTQSSRYLVKRTGEKVFLECVQDMDHENMFWYRQDPGLGLRLIYFSYDVKMKEKGDIPEGYSVSREKKERFSLILESASTNQTSMYLCASSLVGTGLFGGNQPQHFGDGTRLSIL.

The V gene is TRBV6-5, the J gene TRBJ2-1; D remains ambiguous. In germline, CDR1 is MNHEY, CDR2 SVGAGI. There are 16 residues in the CDR3. Trimming took off 0 bases at V and 10 bases at J, with 19 bases between the two ends. The CDR3 reads CASSYSAVLTLEEQFF. DNA of the CDR3: TGTGCCAGCAGTTACTCGGCGGTACTAACCCTGGAGGAGCAGTTCTTC.

The rearrangement links TRBV11-2 to TRBJ1-2; 8 positions agree with TRBD1. The CDR3 length is 15 residues. V dropped 1 base and J dropped 4; count of bases not matched to a gene: 5. Germline V gene sequence: CDR1 SGHAT, CDR2 FQNNGV. This CDR3 reads CASSLGQGAGYGYTF. The CDR3 DNA sequence: TGTGCCAGCAGCTTAGGGCAGGGGGCCGGCTATGGCTACACCTTC.

The chain recombines TRBV10-3 with TRBJ2-7; 7 bases fit TRBD2. The V segment lost 4 bases and the J segment 6 bases; nucleotides outside the gene matches: 12. Looked up from germline, CDR1 is ENHRY and CDR2 is SYGVKD. There are 15 residues in the CDR3. This CDR3 is CAISGGGAGSLEQYF. As DNA, the CDR3 is TGTGCCATCAGTGGGGGAGGGGCAGGGAGCCTCGAGCAGTACTTC.

This chain uses TRBV7-2 with TRBJ2-2; 9 bases align to TRBD1. The CDR3 has 17 amino acids. The V gene end was trimmed by 3 bases and the J gene end by 2 bases; junction bases not matched to a gene: 7. Germline CDR1 reads SGHTA; CDR2 reads FQGNSA. CDR3 sequence: CASSFPRTGVNTGELFF. CDR3 nucleotide sequence: TGTGCCAGCAGCTTTCCCCGGACAGGGGTTAACACCGGGGAGCTGTTTTTT. The variable domain in full, with the rest retrieved from reference TRBV7-2 and TRBJ2-2, is GAGVSQSPSNKVTEKGKDVELRCDPISGHTALYWYRQSLGQGLEFLIYFQGNSAPDKSGLPSDRFSAERTGGSVSTLTIQRTQQEDSAVYLCASSFPRTGVNTGELFFGEGSRLTVL.

The table lists this clone with a count of one. The chain employs TRBV9 and TRBJ2-1, with a possible D match to TRBD2 (6 bases). The CDR3 contains 15 residues. The germline V gene encodes CDR1 SGDLS and CDR2 YYNGEE. The V gene lost 0 bases and the J gene lost 3 bases, with 10 bases spanning the gap. The CDR3 sequence is CASSVEASDYNEQFF. The CDR3 DNA reads as TGTGCCAGCAGCGTAGAGGCTAGCGACTACAATGAGCAGTTCTTC.

The chain uses TRBV6-5 and TRBJ1-1; 7 positions agree with TRBD1. The V gene end was trimmed by 6 bases and the J gene end by 4 bases; junction bases not matched to a gene: 11. Germline lookup yields CDR1 MNHEY and CDR2 SVGAGI. The CDR3 extends over 15 amino acids. The CDR3 DNA reads TGTGCCAGCAGAAGTCGACAGGGCTCGGGCACTGAAGCTTTCTTT. It translates to CASRSRQGSGTEAFF.

V is TRBV27 and J is TRBJ1-5, with 7 bases matching TRBD1. The CDR3 has 13 residues. The junction had 6 bases not matched to a gene; V was cut back by 6 bases and J by 7 bases. Germline V gives CDR1 MNHEY, CDR2 SMNVEV (reference sequence). The CDR3 nucleotides are TGTGCCAGCAGCTGGTCACAGGGGCAGCCCCAGCATTTT. Its translation: CASSWSQGQPQHF.

This clone came up a few times. The J gene is TRBJ1-2, the V gene TRBV5-8; D uncertain. Per the germline V gene, CDR1 is SGHTS and CDR2 is YDEGEE. This CDR3 comprises 10 residues. V lost 6 bases to trimming and J lost 5 bases, with 5 bases between them. As DNA, the CDR3 is TGTGCCAGCACTTCGTATGGCTACACCTTC. Protein product: CASTSYGYTF.

With respect to this clone: The identical CDR3 is also encoded by other nucleotide sequences in the sample. This chain links TRBV7-9 with TRBJ2-7; weak D call: TRBD1 (6 bases). CDR1 and CDR2 (germline): SEHNR, FQNEAQ (reference sequence). This CDR3 spans 13 amino acids. V lost 2 bases and J 5 bases, leaving 10 bases between the germline ends. CDR3 residues: CASSLQGSHEQYV. The CDR3 bases are TGTGCCAGCAGCTTACAGGGGAGTCACGAGCAGTACGTC.

The V gene is TRBV5-4, the J gene TRBJ2-3; a possible D gene is TRBD1 (6 bases). The CDR3 length is 12 residues. The V and J ends lost 3 bases and 4 bases respectively, with 6 bases between them. CDR1 is SGHNT and CDR2 is YYREEE in the germline V gene (reference sequence). The CDR3 loop is CASSWGPDTQYF. The CDR3 nucleotides are TGTGCCAGCAGCTGGGGGCCAGATACGCAGTATTTT.